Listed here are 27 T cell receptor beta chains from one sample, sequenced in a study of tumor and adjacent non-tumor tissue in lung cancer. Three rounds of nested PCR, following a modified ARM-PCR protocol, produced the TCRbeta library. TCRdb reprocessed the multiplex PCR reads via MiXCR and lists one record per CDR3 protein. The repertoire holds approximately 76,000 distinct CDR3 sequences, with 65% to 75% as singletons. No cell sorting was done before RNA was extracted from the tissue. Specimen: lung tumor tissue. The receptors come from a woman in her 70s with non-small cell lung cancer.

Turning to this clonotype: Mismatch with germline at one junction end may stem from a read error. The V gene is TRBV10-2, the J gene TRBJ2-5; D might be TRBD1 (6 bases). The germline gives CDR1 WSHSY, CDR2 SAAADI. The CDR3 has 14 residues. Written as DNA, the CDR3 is TGCGCGAGCAACACCGCCGGGACACAAGAGACCCAGTACTTC. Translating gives CASNTAGTQETQYF.

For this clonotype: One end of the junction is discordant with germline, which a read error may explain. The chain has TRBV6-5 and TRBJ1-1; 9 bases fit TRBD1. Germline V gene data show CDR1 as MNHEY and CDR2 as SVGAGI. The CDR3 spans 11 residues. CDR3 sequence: CAGRGTGRTFF. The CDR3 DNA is TGTGCCGGCAGGGGGACAGGGAGAACTTTCTTT.

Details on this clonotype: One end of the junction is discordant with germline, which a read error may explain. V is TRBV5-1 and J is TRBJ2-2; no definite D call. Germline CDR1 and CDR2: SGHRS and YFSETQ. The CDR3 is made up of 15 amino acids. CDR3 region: CVSSLIDPNTGELFF. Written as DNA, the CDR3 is TGCGTCAGCAGCTTGATCGATCCGAACACCGGGGAGCTGTTTTTT.

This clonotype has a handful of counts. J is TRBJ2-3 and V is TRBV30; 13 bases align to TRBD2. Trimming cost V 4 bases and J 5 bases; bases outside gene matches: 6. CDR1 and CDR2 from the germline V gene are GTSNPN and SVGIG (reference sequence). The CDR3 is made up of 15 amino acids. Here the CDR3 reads CAWTWTSGSLDTQYF. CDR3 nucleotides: TGTGCCTGGACGTGGACTAGCGGGAGTCTAGATACGCAGTATTTT.

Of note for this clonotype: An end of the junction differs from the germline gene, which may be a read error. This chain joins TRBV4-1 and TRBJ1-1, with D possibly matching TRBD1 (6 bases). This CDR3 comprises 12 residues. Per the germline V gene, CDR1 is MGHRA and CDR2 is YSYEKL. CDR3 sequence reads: CARSLIGTTAFF. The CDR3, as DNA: TGCGCCAGAAGCCTCATTGGGACAACGGCTTTCTTT.

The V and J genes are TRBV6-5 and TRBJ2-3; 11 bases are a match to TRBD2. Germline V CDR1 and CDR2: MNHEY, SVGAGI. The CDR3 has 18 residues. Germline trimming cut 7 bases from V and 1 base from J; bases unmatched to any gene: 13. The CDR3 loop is CASMSALGTSGCTDTQYF. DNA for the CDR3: TGTGCCAGCATGTCTGCCTTAGGGACTAGCGGATGCACAGATACGCAGTATTTT.

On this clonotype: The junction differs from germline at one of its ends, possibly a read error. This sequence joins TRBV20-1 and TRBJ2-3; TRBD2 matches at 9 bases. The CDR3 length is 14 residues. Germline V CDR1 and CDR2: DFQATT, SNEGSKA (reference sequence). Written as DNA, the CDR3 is TGCAATGCTAGAAGTGGGACTAGCATAGATACGCAGTATTTT. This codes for CNARSGTSIDTQYF.

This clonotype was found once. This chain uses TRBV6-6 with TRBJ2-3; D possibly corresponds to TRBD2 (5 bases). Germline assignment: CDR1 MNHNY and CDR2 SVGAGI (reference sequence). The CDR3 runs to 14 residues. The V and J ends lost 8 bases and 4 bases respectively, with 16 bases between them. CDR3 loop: CASCPRDFPDTQYF. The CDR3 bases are TGTGCCAGCTGTCCCCGGGATTTTCCAGATACGCAGTATTTT.

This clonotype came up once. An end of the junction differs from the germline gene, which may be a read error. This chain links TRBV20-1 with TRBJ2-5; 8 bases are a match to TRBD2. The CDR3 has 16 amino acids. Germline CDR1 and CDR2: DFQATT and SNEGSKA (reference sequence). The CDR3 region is CGASPASGLGEVTQYF. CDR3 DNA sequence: TGCGGTGCTAGCCCGGCTAGCGGGCTTGGGGAGGTGACCCAGTACTTC.

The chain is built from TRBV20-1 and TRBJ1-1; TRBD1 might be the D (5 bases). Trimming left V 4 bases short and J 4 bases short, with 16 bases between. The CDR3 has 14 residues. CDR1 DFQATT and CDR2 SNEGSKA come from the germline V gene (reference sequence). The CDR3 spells CSATRDSITTEAFF. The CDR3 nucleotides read TGCAGTGCTACCCGTGACAGCATAACCACTGAAGCTTTCTTT.

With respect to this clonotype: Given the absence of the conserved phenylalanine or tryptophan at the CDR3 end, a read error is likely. The CDR3 sequence is CASSSPGGYNSPLHL. The CDR3 nucleotides are TGTGCCAGCAGCTCCCCAGGGGGCTATAATTCACCCCTCCACCTT. This chain uses TRBV7-9 with TRBJ1-6; 7 bases are a match to TRBD1. CDR3 length equals 15 residues. The germline gives CDR1 SEHNR, CDR2 FQNEAQ (reference sequence). V was pared by 4 bases and J by 3 bases, with 3 bases of the junction left unmatched.

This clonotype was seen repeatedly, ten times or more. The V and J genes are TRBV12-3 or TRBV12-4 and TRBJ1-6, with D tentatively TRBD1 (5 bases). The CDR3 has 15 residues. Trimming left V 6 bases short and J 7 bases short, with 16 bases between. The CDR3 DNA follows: TGTGCCAGCAGAATCCGAGACAGCGGCAATTCACCCCTCCACTTT. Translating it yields CASRIRDSGNSPLHF.

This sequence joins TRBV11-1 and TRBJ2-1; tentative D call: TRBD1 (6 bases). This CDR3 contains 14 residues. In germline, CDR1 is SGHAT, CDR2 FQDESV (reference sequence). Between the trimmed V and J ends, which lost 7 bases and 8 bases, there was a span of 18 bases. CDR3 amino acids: CASIGDWGPYEQFF. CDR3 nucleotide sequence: TGTGCCAGCATCGGAGACTGGGGGCCTTATGAGCAGTTCTTC.

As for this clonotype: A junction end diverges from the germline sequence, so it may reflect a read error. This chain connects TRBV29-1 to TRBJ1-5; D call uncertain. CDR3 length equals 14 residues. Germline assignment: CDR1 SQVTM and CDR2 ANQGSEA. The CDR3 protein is CGVEAGNSNQPQHF. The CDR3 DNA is TGCGGCGTTGAAGCGGGGAATAGCAATCAGCCCCAGCATTTT.

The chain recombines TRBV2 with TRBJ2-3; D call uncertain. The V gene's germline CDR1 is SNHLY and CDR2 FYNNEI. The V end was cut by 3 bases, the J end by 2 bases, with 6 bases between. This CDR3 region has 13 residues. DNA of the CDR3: TGTGCCAGCAGTGATGTGGTCACAGATACGCAGTATTTT. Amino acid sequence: CASSDVVTDTQYF.

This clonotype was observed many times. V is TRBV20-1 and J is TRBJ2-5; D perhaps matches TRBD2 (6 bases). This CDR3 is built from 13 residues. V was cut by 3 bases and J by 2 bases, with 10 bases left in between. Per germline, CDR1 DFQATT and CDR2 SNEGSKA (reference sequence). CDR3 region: CSARTGVQETQYF. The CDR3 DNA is TGCAGTGCTAGGACGGGAGTGCAAGAGACCCAGTACTTC.

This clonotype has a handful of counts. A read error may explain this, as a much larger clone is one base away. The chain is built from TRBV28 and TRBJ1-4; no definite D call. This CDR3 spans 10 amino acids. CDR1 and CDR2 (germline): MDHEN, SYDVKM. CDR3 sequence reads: CASRNETLFF. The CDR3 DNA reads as TGTGCCAGCCGTAATGAAACACTGTTTTTT.

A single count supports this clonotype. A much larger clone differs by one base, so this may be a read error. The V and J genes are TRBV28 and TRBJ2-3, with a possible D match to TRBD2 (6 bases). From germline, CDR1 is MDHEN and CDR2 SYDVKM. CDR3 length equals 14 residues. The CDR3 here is CASVEGAGTDMQYF. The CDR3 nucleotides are TGTGCCAGCGTGGAGGGCGCGGGCACAGATATGCAGTATTTT.

CDR3 residues: CASSRESSLEADTQYF. CDR3 in DNA: TGTGCCAGCAGTCGGGAGTCTAGCCTGGAGGCAGATACGCAGTATTTT. The chain employs TRBV4-2 and TRBJ2-3, with D perhaps matching TRBD2 (6 bases). This CDR3 has 16 amino acids. The V gene's germline CDR1 is LGHNA and CDR2 YNFKEQ. V was cut by 6 bases and J by 4 bases, with 20 bases left in between.

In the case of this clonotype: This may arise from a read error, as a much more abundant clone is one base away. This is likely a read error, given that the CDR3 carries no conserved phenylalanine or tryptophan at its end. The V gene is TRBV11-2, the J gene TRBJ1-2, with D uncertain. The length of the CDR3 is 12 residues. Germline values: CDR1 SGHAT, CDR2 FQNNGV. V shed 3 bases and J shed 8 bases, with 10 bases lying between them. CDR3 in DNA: TGTGCCAGCAGCTTCCAGCCCCTAGGCTACACCATC. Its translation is CASSFQPLGYTI.

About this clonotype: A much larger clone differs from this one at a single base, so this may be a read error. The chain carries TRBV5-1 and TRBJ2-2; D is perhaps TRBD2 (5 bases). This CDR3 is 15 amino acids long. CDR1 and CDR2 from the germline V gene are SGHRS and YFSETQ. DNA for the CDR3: TGCGCCAGCAGCTTGATCGGTCCGAACACCGGGGAGCCGTTTTTT. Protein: CASSLIGPNTGEPFF.

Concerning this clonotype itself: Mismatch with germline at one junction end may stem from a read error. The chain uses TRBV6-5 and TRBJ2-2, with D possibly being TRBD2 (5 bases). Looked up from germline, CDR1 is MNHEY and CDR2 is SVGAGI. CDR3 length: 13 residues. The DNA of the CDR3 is TGTGCCAGCAGTTCACCCTTCACCGGGGAGCTGTATTTT. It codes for CASSSPFTGELYF.

CDR3 loop: CASSILRGEYNEQFF. In DNA form, the CDR3 reads TGCGCCAGCAGTATCCTTCGCGGCGAATACAATGAGCAGTTCTTC. The chain joins TRBV10-2 to TRBJ2-1; D not certain. CDR3 length: 15 residues. In germline, CDR1 is WSHSY, CDR2 SAAADI. The ends were cut back, 5 bases at V and 4 bases at J, with 15 bases in the middle.

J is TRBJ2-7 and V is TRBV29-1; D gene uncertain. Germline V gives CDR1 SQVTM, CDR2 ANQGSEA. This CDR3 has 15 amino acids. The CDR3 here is CVERLGPTPFYEQYF. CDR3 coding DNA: TGCGTTGAACGGTTAGGCCCTACCCCCTTCTACGAGCAGTACTTC.

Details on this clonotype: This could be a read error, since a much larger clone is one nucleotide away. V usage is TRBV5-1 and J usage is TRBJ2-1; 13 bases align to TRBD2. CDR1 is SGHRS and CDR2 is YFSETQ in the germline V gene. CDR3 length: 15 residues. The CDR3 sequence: CVSSSTSGRANEQFF. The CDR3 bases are TGCGTCAGCAGCTCTACTAGCGGGAGGGCCAATGAGCAGTTCTTC. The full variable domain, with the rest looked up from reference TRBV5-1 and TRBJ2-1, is KAGVTQTPRYLIKTRGQQVTLSCSPISGHRSVSWYQQTPGQGLQFLFEYFSETQRNKGNFPGRFSGRQFSNSRSEMNVSTLELGDSALYLCVSSSTSGRANEQFFGPGTRLTVL.

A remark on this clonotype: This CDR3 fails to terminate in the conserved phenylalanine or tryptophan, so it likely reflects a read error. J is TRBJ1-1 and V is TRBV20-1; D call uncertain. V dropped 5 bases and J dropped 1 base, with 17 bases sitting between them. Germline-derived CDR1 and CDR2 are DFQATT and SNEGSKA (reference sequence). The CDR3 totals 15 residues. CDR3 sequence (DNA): TGCAGTGCTGCAAGAACCGGAGGGAGGAACACTGAAGCTTTCTCT. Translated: CSAARTGGRNTEAFS.

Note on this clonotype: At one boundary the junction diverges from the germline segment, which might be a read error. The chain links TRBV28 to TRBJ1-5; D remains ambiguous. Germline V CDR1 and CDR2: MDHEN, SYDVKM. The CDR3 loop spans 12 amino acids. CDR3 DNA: TGTGCCAGCAAGAGAGGCAATCAGCGCCAGCATTTT. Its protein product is CASKRGNQRQHF.